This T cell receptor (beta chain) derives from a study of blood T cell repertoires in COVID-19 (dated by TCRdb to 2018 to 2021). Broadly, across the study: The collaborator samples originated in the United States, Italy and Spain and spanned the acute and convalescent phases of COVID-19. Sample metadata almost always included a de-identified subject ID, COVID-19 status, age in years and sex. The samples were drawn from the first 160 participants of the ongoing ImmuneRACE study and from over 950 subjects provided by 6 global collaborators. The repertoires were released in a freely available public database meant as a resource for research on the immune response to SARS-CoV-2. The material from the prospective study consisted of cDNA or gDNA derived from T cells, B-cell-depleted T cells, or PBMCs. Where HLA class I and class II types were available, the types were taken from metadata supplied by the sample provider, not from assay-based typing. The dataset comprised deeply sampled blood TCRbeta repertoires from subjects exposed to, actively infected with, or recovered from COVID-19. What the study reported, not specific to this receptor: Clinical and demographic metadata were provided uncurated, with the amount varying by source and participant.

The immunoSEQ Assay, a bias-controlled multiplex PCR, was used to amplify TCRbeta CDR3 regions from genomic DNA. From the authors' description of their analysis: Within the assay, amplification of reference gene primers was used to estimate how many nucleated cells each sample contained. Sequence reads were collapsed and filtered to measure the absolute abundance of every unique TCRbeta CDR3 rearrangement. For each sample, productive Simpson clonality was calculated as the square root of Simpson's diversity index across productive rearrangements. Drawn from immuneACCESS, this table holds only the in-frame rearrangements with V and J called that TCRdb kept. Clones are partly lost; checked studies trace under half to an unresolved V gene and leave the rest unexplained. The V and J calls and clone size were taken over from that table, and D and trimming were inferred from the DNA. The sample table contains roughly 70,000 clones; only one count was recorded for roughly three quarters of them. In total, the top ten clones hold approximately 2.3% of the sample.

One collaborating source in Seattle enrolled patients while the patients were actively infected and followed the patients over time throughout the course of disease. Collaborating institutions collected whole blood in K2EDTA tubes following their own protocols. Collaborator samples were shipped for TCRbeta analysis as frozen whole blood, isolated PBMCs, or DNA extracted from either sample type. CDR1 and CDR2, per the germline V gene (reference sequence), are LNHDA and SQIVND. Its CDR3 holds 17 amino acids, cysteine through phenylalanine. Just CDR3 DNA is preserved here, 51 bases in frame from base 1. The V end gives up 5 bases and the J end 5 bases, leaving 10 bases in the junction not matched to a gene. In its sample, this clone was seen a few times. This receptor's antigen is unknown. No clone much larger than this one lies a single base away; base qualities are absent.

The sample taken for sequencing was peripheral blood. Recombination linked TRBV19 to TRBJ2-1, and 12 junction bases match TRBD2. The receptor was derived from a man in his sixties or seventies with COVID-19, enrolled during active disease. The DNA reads TGTGCCAGTAGTCCCAGAGAGGGACTAGCGGGCAACAATGAGCAGTTCTTC. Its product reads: CASSPREGLAGNNEQFF.